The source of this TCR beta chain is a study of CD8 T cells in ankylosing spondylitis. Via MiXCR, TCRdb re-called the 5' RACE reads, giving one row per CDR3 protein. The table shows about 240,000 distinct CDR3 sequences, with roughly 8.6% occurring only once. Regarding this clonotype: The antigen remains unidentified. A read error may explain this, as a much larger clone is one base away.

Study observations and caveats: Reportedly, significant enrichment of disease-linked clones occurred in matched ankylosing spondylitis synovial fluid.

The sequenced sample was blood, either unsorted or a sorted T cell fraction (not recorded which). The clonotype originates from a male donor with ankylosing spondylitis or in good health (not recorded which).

The CDR3 DNA sequence: TGCCGTGCTATACCTACGACAGGCGTCCAAGAGACCCAGTACTTC. It yields the protein CRAIPTTGVQETQYF. The rearrangement uses TRBV20-1 and TRBJ2-5; possible D gene TRBD1, 6 bases. Germline CDR1 reads DFQATT; CDR2 reads SNEGSKA (reference sequence). The CDR3 runs 15 residues.